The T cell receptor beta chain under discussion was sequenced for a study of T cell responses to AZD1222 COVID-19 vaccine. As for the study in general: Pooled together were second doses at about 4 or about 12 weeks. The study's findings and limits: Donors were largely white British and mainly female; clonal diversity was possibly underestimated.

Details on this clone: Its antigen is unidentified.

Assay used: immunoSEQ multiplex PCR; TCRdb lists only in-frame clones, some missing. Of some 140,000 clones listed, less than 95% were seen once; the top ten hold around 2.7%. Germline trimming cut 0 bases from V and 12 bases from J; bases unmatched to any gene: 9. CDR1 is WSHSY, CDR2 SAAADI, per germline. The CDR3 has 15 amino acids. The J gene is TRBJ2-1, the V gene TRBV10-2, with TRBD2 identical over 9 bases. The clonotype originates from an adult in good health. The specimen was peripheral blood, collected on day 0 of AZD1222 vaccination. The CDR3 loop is CASSESEAGGPGQFF. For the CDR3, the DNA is TGCGCCAGCAGTGAGTCGGAGGCGGGAGGGCCAGGGCAGTTCTTC.